What follows are 5 T cell receptor beta chains derived from one specimen sequenced in a study of blood T cell repertoires in COVID-19. Generated by immunoSEQ multiplex PCR, the TCRdb table keeps only in-frame clones and is missing some. The sample holds almost 50,000 clones, roughly 90% seen once. Sample: peripheral blood. These receptors originate from a human donor in a cohort sampled during active COVID-19.

This clone was recorded once. This sequence joins TRBV7-2 and TRBJ2-7, with 7 bases identical to TRBD2. This CDR3 is built from 15 residues. The V gene end was trimmed by 4 bases and the J gene end by 5 bases; junction bases not matched to a gene: 11. Germline assignment: CDR1 SGHTA and CDR2 FQGNSA. This CDR3 is CASSSRLARGDEQYF. The CDR3 bases are TGTGCCAGCAGCTCGAGACTAGCCCGGGGGGACGAGCAGTACTTC.

The V gene is TRBV6-5, the J gene TRBJ2-7; D call uncertain. The CDR3 spans 10 residues. From germline, CDR1 is MNHEY and CDR2 SVGAGI. V lost 6 bases and J 3 bases, leaving 3 bases between the germline ends. DNA of the CDR3: TGTGCCAGCAGCAACTACGAGCAGTACGTC. Residues: CASSNYEQYV.

The CDR3 reads CATRKTGGVSEAFF. Written as DNA, the CDR3 is TGTGCCACCAGAAAGACAGGGGGCGTTTCTGAAGCTTTCTTT. J is TRBJ1-1 and V is TRBV24-1; 10 positions agree with TRBD1. The CDR3 spans 14 residues. V was pared by 7 bases and J by 6 bases, with 7 bases of the junction left unmatched. Germline V lookup: CDR1 KGHDR, CDR2 SFDVKD.

Concerning this clone itself: The identical CDR3 is also encoded by other nucleotide sequences in the sample. CDR3 sequence reads: CASSQVSVNTEAFF. The CDR3 nucleotides read TGCGCCAGCAGCCAAGTTTCCGTGAACACTGAAGCTTTCTTT. The chain is built from TRBV4-1 and TRBJ1-1; D not certain. The CDR3 sequence is 14 residues long. Looked up from germline, CDR1 is MGHRA and CDR2 is YSYEKL. V was cut by 1 base and J by 0 bases, with 6 bases left in between.

The chain recombines TRBV7-9 with TRBJ2-5; TRBD1 might be the D (6 bases). Germline CDR1 and CDR2: SEHNR and FQNEAQ (reference sequence). Trimming pared 5 bases from V and 1 base from J, leaving 11 bases between. The CDR3 has 14 residues. CDR3 residues: CASSVGQVQETQYF. In DNA, the CDR3 is TGTGCCAGCAGCGTGGGACAAGTCCAAGAGACCCAGTACTTC.